These T cell receptor beta chains were read from a single sample in a study of tumor and adjacent non-tumor tissue in lung cancer. One entry per CDR3 protein, called by TCRdb with MiXCR from the multiplex PCR reads. The data contain some 100,000 distinct CDR3 sequences, roughly 60% of them seen just once; the ten biggest clones take up approximately 19%. Sequencing was carried out using distant non-tumor lung tissue. Receptor source: a man under 40 with non-small cell lung cancer. Each CDR3 is given with its conserved first and last residue. The D gene is left open where the match is weak. The listing skips clone size in some rows; elsewhere it reads once, few, many or a size class.

15	once	TRBV11-2	TRBD2	TRBJ2-5	CASSLPISGRVTQYF	TGTGCCAGCAGCCTACCCATATCGGGGAGGGTGACCCAGTACTTC
13	few	TRBV5-4	TRBD1	TRBJ1-2	CASRFGTGNGYTF	TGTGCCAGCAGGTTCGGGACAGGAAATGGCTACACCTTC
15	once	TRBV6-5	.	TRBJ1-3	CVSSYRGSSGNTLYF	TGTGTCAGCAGTTACAGAGGGTCCTCTGGAAACACCTTATATTTT
16	.	TRBV4-3	TRBD2	TRBJ2-7	CANSQDTSGGYNGQYF	TGCGCCAACAGCCAAGATACTAGCGGGGGGTATAATGGGCAGTACTTC
16	.	TRBV29-1	.	TRBJ2-7	CSVEAMVGGRLYEQYF	TGCAGCGTTGAGGCTATGGTCGGAGGGAGATTATACGAGCAGTACTTC
17	many	TRBV24-1	TRBD2	TRBJ2-5	CATSDPQGLAGVETQYF	TGTGCCACCAGTGACCCTCAGGGACTAGCGGGAGTGGAGACCCAGTACTTC
18	.	TRBV4-2	TRBD1	TRBJ2-2	CASSHPKVGQGVPGELFF	TGTGCCAGTAGCCATCCTAAAGTGGGACAGGGTGTGCCCGGGGAGCTGTTTTTT
14	.	TRBV5-6	.	TRBJ2-7	CASSLRDDPREHYF	TGTGCCAGCAGCTTGAGGGACGACCCGCGCGAGCATTACTTC
13	.	TRBV12-3/TRBV12-4	.	TRBJ1-2	CASRTQEGYGYTF	TGTGCTAGCAGGACCCAGGAGGGTTATGGCTACACCTTC
15	many	TRBV29-1	.	TRBJ1-4	CSVAKRGATNEKLFF	TGCAGCGTCGCCAAAAGGGGTGCAACTAATGAAAAACTGTTTTTT
14	few	TRBV5-1	TRBD2	TRBJ2-3	CASRLRGAPDTQYF	TGCGCCAGCAGATTGCGGGGGGCCCCAGATACGCAGTATTTT
15	.	TRBV4-1	.	TRBJ2-5	CASSQDGHIQQTQYF	TGCGCCAGCAGCCAAGATGGACATATCCAACAGACCCAGTACTTC
15	.	TRBV29-1	TRBD2	TRBJ2-2	CSVDTGEGLPGSCLF	TGCAGCGTTGATACGGGGGAGGGCCTCCCCGGGAGCTGTCTTTTT
14	.	TRBV20-1	.	TRBJ1-2	CSARLDFGYYGYTF	TGCAGTGCTAGATTAGACTTCGGCTACTATGGCTACACCTTC
13	once	TRBV20-1	.	TRBJ2-1	CSGSRVSKNEQFF	TGCAGTGGGAGTAGAGTGAGTAAAAATGAGCAGTTCTTC
14	.	TRBV7-9	.	TRBJ2-7	CASCRSDTTYEHYF	TGTGCTAGCTGTCGCTCGGACACGACCTACGAGCACTACTTC
14	.	TRBV12-3/TRBV12-4	.	TRBJ2-5	CASSGDTNQETQYF	TGTGCCAGCAGTGGGGATACCAACCAAGAGACCCAGTACTTC
13	.	TRBV20-1	TRBD2	TRBJ2-7	CSARASGRYEQYF	TGCAGTGCTAGAGCTAGCGGACGGTACGAGCAGTACTTC
14	.	TRBV20-1	.	TRBJ1-5	CSARDSNSNQPPHF	TGCAGTGCTAGAGATTCGAACAGTAATCAGCCCCCGCATTTT
16	.	TRBV12-3/TRBV12-4	.	TRBJ2-1	CASRSAWASSYNEQFF	TGTGCCAGCAGGTCCGCGTGGGCCTCCTCCTACAATGAGCAGTTCTTC
11	.	TRBV11-2	.	TRBJ2-1	CLSSPLDEQFF	TGTCTCAGCAGCCCTTTGGATGAGCAGTTCTTC
10	many	TRBV6-2/TRBV6-3	.	TRBJ1-1	CASRDREAFF	TGTGCCAGCCGCGACAGAGAAGCTTTCTTT
16	.	TRBV11-3	TRBD2	TRBJ2-1	CASSLPGLAGECEQFF	TGTGCCAGCAGCTTGCCAGGACTAGCGGGAGAATGTGAGCAGTTCTTC
14	.	TRBV5-5	.	TRBJ1-1	CASSLGQLDTEAFF	TGTGCCAGCAGCTTAGGACAGCTAGACACTGAAGCTTTCTTT
16	.	TRBV25-1	.	TRBJ2-3	CASSEYRGGLVDTQYF	TGTGCCAGCAGTGAATATAGAGGGGGTCTAGTAGATACGCAGTATTTT
15	.	TRBV11-3	.	TRBJ2-5	CASSLDAGARETQYF	TGTGCCAGCAGCTTAGATGCGGGGGCAAGAGAGACGCAGTACTTC
18	.	TRBV20-1	TRBD2	TRBJ2-1	CSARHTSGGRSSYNEPLF	TGCAGTGCCAGACATACTAGCGGGGGCCGTAGCTCCTACAATGAGCCGTTATTC
15	.	TRBV6-1	TRBD2	TRBJ2-7	CASSSRTGGSYKQYF	TGTGCCAGCAGTTCCCGTACGGGAGGATCCTACAAGCAGTACTTC
13	.	TRBV11-2	TRBD1	TRBJ2-7	CASGRGQAYEQYF	TGTGCCAGCGGCAGGGGGCAGGCCTACGAGCAGTATTTC
19	.	TRBV4-1	TRBD2	TRBJ2-1	CASNHPGLAGGLGYNEQFF	TGCGCCAGCAACCACCCCGGACTAGCGGGGGGCCTGGGGTACAATGAGCAGTTCTTC
17	.	TRBV6-2/TRBV6-3	.	TRBJ1-3	CASSYLKDGSAGSTIYF	TGTGCCAGCAGTTACTTGAAGGACGGGAGCGCTGGAAGCACCATATATTTT
15	medium-sized	TRBV11-3	.	TRBJ2-7	CASSSTTTEYEWQYF	TGTGCCAGCAGCTCAACGACTACAGAATACGAGTGGCAGTACTTC
13	many	TRBV5-5	.	TRBJ2-5	CASSLTGSETQYF	TGTGCCAGCAGCCTGACAGGATCGGAGACCCAGTACTTC
15	few	TRBV11-2	.	TRBJ2-1	CASSLDLASYNEQFF	TGTGCCAGCAGCTTAGATCTAGCCTCCTACAATGAGCAGTTCTTC
14	once	TRBV29-1	TRBD2	TRBJ2-1	CSAEYGGGWYEQFF	TGCAGCGCCGAATACGGCGGGGGATGGTATGAGCAGTTCTTC